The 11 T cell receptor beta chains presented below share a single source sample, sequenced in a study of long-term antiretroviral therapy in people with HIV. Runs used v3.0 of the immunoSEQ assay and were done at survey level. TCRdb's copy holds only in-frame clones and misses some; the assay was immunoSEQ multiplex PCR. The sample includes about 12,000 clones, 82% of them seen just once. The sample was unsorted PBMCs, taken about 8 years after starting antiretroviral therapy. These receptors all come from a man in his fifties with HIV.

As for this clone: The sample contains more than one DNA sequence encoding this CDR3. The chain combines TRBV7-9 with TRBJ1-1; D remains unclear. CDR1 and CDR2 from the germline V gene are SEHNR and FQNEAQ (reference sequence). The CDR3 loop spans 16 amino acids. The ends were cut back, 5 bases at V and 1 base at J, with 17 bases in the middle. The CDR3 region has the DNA TGTGCCAGCAGCCCTGGGAGCGGGGTACAGAACACTGAAGCTTTCTTT. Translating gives CASSPGSGVQNTEAFF.

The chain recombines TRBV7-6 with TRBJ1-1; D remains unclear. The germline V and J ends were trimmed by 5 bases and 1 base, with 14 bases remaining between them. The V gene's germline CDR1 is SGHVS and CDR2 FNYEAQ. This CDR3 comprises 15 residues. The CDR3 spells CASSPWEPRNTEAFF. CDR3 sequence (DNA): TGTGCCAGCAGCCCGTGGGAACCCAGGAACACTGAAGCTTTCTTT.

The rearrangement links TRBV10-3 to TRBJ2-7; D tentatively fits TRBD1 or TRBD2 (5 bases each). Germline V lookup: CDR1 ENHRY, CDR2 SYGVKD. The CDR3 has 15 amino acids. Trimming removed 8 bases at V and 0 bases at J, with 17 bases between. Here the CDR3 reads CAIGTFRVRSYEQYF. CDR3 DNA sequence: TGTGCCATCGGGACCTTCAGGGTCCGCTCCTACGAGCAGTACTTC.

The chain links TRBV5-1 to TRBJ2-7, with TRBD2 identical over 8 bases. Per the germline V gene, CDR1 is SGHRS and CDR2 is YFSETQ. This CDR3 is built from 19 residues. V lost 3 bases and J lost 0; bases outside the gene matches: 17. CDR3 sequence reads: CASSSGTRGLGLISYEQYF. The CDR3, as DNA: TGCGCCAGCAGCTCAGGGACTAGAGGATTGGGGCTAATCTCCTACGAGCAGTACTTC.

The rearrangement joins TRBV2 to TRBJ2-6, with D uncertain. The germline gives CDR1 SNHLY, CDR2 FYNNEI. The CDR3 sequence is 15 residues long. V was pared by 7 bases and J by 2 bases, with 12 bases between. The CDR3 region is CASTLSGTGANVLTF. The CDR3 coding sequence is TGTGCCAGCACTCTGTCGGGTACTGGGGCCAACGTCCTGACTTTC.

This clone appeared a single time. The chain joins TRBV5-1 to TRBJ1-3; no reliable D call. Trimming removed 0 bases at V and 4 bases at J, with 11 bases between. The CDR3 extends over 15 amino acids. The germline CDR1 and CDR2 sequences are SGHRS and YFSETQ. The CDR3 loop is CASSLDLGTGNTIYF. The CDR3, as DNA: TGCGCCAGCAGCTTGGATTTGGGAACAGGAAACACCATATATTTT.

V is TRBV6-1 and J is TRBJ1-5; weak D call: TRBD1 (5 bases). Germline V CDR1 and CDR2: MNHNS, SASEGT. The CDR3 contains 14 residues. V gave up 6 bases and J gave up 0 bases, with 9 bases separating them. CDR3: CASSPTDSNQPQHF. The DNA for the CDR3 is TGTGCCAGCAGCCCGACAGATAGCAATCAGCCCCAGCATTTT.

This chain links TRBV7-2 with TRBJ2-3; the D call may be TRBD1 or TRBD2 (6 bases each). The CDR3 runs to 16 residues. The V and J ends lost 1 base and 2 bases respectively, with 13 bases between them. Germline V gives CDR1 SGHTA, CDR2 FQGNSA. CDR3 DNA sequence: TGTGCCAGCAGCTTAGATCGTCCGGGGGCCACAGATACGCAGTATTTT. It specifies CASSLDRPGATDTQYF.

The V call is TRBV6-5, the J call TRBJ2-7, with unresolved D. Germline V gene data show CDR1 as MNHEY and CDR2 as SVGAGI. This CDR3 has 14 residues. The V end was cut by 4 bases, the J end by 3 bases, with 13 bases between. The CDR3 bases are TGTGCCAGCAGTTCCCCCTTGGGTGACTACGAGCAGTACTTC. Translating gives CASSSPLGDYEQYF.

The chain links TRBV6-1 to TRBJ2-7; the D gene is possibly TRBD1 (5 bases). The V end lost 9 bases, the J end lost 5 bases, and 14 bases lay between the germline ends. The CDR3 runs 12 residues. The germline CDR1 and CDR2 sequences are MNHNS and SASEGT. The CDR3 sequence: CASSGLGDEQYF. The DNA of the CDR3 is TGTGCCAGTTCCGGTTTAGGGGACGAGCAGTACTTC.

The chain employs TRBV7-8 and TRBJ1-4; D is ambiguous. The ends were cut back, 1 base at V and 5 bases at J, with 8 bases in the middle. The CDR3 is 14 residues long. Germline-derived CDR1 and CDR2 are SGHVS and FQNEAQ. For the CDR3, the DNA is TGTGCCAGCAGCTTAGAACCTTTGAATGAAAAACTGTTTTTT. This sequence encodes CASSLEPLNEKLFF.